Included here is one TCR beta chain sequence, with context. In the original processing: Scientists estimated how many nucleated cells there were by amplifying reference gene primers. Profiled with immunoSEQ multiplex PCR; TCRdb holds only in-frame clones, not every one. From that table come the V and J calls and clone size; the DNA was used to work out D and trimming. The sample holds 200,000 to 300,000 clones, 70% to 90% seen once. The V gene end was trimmed by 2 bases and the J gene end by 6 bases; junction bases not matched to a gene: 11. CDR1 KGHSH and CDR2 LQKENI come from the germline V gene. This CDR3 contains 18 residues. This specimen comes from a study of blood T cell repertoires in COVID-19. Across the study: Italy, Spain and the United States were the sources of the convalescent and acute COVID-19 samples. Sources were T cells, B-cell-depleted T cells, or PBMCs; the material itself was cDNA or gDNA.

The sample consisted of peripheral blood. The V call is TRBV18, the J call TRBJ2-5, with 14 bases identical to TRBD2. This receptor was identified in a man aged 30 to 39 with active or convalescent COVID-19. The CDR3 protein is CASSPLGLAGDGAKTQYF. As DNA, the CDR3 is TGTGCCAGCTCACCATTGGGACTAGCGGGGGATGGCGCTAAGACCCAGTACTTC.